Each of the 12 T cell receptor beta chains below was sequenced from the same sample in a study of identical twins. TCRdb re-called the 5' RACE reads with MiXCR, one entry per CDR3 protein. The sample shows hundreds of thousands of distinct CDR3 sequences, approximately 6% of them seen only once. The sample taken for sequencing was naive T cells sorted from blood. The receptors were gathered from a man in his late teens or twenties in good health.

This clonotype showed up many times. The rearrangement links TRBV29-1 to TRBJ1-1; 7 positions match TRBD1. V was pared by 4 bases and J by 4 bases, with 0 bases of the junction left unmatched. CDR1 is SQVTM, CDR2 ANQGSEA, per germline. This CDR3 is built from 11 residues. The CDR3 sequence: CSVGQGTEAFF. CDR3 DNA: TGCAGCGTTGGACAGGGCACTGAAGCTTTCTTT.

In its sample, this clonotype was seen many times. CDR3 sequence: CSGQTETQYF. DNA for the CDR3: TGCAGTGGACAGACGGAGACCCAGTACTTC. This sequence joins TRBV20-1 and TRBJ2-5; D perhaps matches TRBD1 (5 bases). V was cut by 7 bases and J by 5 bases, with 8 bases left in between. The CDR3 runs 10 residues. Germline loops: CDR1 DFQATT, CDR2 SNEGSKA (reference sequence).

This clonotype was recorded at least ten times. This chain's CDR3 is CAISDTGRSGNTIYF. The DNA of the CDR3 is TGTGCCATCAGTGATACAGGCCGCTCTGGAAACACCATATATTTT. This rearrangement joins TRBV10-3 to TRBJ1-3; D might be TRBD1 (5 bases). The germline V gene encodes CDR1 ENHRY and CDR2 SYGVKD. Trimming took 3 bases from V and 0 from J, leaving 9 bases between them. The CDR3 length is 15 residues.

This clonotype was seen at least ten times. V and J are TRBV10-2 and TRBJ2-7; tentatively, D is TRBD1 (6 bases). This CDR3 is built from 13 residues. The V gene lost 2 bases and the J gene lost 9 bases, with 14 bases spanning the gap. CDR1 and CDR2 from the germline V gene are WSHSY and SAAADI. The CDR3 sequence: CASSELVGGGQYV. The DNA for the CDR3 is TGCGCCAGCAGTGAGCTCGTAGGGGGTGGGCAGTACGTC.

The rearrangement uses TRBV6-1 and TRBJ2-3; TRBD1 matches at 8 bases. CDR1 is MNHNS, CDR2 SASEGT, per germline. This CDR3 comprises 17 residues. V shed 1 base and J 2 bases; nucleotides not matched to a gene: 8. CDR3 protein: CASSEDSGQAFTDTQYF. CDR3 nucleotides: TGTGCCAGCAGTGAAGACTCGGGACAGGCCTTCACAGATACGCAGTATTTT.

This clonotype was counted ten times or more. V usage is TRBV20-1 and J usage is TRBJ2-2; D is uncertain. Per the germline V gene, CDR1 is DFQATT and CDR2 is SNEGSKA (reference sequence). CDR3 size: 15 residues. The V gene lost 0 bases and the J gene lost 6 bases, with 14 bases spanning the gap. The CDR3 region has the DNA TGCAGTGCTAGAGATCCGAGAGTGGGATCCGGGGAGCTGTTTTTT. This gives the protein CSARDPRVGSGELFF.

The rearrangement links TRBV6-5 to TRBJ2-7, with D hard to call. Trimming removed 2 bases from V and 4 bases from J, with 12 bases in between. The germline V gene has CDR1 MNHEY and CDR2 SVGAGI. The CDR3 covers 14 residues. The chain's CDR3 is CASSYRTREYEQYF. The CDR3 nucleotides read TGTGCCAGCAGTTACCGGACGAGAGAATACGAGCAGTACTTC.

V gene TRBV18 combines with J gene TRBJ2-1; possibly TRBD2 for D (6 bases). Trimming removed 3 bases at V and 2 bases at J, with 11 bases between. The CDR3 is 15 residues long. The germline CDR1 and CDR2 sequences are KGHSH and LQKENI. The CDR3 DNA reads TGTGCCAGCTCACCGGGAGGACCCCCCTACAATGAGCAGTTCTTC. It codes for CASSPGGPPYNEQFF. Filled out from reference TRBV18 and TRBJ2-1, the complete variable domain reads NAGVMQNPRHLVRRRGQEARLRCSPMKGHSHVYWYRQLPEEGLKFMVYLQKENIIDESGMPKERFSAEFPKEGPSILRIQQVVRGDSAAYFCASSPGGPPYNEQFFGPGTRLTVL.

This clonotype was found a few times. The CDR3, as DNA: TGCGCCAGCAGCGGCGGACAGGGATTGTCTGAAGCTTTCTTT. This encodes CASSGGQGLSEAFF. V and J are TRBV5-1 and TRBJ1-1; the match to TRBD1 covers 8 bases. Germline V CDR1 and CDR2: SGHRS, YFSETQ. The CDR3 covers 14 residues. Unmatched junction bases numbered 8, after V lost 4 bases and J lost 6 bases.

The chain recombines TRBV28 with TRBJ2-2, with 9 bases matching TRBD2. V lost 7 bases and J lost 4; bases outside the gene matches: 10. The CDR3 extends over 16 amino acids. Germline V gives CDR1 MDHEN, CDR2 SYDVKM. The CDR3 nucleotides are TGTGCCAGCAAGGGTAGCGGGAGTGTGGGCACCGGGGAGCTGTTTTTT. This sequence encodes CASKGSGSVGTGELFF.

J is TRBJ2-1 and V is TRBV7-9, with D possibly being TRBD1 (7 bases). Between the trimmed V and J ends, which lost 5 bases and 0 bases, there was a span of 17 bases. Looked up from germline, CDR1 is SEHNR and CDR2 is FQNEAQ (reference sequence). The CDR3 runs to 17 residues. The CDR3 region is CASSAGTAGISYNEQFF. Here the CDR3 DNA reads TGTGCCAGCAGCGCGGGGACAGCCGGGATCTCCTACAATGAGCAGTTCTTC.

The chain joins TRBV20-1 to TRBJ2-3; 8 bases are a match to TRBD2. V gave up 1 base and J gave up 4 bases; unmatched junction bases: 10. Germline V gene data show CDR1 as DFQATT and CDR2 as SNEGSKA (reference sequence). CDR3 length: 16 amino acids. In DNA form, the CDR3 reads TGCAGTGCTAGAGCCAAACTAGCGGAGAGGGCAGATACGCAGTATTTT. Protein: CSARAKLAERADTQYF.